The clone carrying this TCR beta chain was counted a few times. The sample belongs to a study of T cell changes during pregnancy in multiple sclerosis. Germline loops: CDR1 LNHDA, CDR2 SQIVND (reference sequence). CDR3 length: 13 amino acids. Trimming took 6 bases from V and 6 from J; bases not matched to a gene: 5. Only in-frame clones appear in the TCRdb table, and some are missing; sequencing was by immunoSEQ multiplex PCR. The sample has under 85,000 clones; about 91% are singletons. The clonotype was recovered from a female donor in good health, enrolled as a control in a pregnancy study. The specimen was CD4+ T cells from peripheral blood mononuclear cells, collected in the third trimester of pregnancy. V usage is TRBV19 and J usage is TRBJ1-1; 9 nucleotides align to TRBD1. The CDR3, as DNA: TGTGCCAGTAGAACACAGGGGGCGTCTGAAGCTTTCTTT. Translating gives CASRTQGASEAFF.